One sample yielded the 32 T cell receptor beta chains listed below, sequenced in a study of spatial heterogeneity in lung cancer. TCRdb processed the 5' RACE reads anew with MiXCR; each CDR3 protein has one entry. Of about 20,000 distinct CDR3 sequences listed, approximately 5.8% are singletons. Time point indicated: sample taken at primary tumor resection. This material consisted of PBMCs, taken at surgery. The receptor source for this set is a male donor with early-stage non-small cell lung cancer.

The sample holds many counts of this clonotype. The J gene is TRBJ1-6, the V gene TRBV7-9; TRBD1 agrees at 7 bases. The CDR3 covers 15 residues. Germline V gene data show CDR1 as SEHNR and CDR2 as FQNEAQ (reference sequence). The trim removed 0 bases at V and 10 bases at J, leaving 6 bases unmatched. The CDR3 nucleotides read TGTGCCAGCAGCTTAGCGGGCTCAGGGGGATCACCCCTCCACTTT. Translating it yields CASSLAGSGGSPLHF.

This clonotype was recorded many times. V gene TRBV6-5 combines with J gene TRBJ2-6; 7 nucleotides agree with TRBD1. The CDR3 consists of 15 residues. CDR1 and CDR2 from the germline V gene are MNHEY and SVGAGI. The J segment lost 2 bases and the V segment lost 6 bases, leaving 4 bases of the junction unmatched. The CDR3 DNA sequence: TGTGCCAGCAGCCAAGACAGGGCTGGGGCCAACGTCCTGACTTTC. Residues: CASSQDRAGANVLTF.

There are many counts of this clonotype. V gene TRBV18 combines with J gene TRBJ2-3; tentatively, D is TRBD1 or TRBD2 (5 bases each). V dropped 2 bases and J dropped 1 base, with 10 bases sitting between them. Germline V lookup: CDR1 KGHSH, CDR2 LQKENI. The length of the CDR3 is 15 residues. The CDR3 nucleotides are TGTGCCAGCTCACCAGGGGGTGGAGGCACAGATACGCAGTATTTT. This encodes CASSPGGGGTDTQYF.

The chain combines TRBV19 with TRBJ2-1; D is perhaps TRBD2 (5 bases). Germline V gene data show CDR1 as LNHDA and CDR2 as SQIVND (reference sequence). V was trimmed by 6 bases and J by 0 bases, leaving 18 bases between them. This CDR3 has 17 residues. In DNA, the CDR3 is TGTGCCAGTAGGAAGAGGGCAGCGACCTTCTCCTACAATGAGCAGTTCTTC. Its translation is CASRKRAATFSYNEQFF.

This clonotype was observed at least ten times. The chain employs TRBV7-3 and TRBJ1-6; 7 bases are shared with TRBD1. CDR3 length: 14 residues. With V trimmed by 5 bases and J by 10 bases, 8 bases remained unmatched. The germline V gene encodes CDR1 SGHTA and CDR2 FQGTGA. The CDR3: CASSPGTDGSPLHF. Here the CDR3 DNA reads TGTGCCAGCAGCCCAGGGACAGATGGGTCACCCCTCCACTTT.

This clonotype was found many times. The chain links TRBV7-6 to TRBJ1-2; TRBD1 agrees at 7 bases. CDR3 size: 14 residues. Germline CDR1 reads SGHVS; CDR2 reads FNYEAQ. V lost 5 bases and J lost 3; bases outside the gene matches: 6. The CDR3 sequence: CASSPSQGDYGYTF. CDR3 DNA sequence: TGTGCCAGCAGCCCATCTCAGGGGGACTATGGCTACACCTTC.

CDR3 sequence (DNA): TGTGCCAGCAGCGTCGCACAGAGGAACACTGAAGCTTTCTTT. Translating gives CASSVAQRNTEAFF. The rearrangement uses TRBV9 and TRBJ1-1; D gene ambiguous. Germline assignment: CDR1 SGDLS and CDR2 YYNGEE. The CDR3 length is 14 residues. Trimming pared 2 bases from V and 1 base from J, leaving 9 bases between.

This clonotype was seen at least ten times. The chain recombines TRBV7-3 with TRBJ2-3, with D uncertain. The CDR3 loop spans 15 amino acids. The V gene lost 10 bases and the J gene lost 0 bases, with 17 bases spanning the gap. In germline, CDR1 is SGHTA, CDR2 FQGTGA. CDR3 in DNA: TGTGCCACATCCGACGGCGTTAGTAGCACAGATACGCAGTATTTT. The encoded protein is CATSDGVSSTDTQYF.

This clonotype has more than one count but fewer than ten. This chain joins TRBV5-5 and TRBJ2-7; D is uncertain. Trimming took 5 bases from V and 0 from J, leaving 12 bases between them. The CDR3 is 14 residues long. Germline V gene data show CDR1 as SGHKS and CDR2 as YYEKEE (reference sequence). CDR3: CASRMSPSSYEQYF. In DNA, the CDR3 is TGTGCCAGCAGGATGAGTCCGAGCTCCTACGAGCAGTACTTC.

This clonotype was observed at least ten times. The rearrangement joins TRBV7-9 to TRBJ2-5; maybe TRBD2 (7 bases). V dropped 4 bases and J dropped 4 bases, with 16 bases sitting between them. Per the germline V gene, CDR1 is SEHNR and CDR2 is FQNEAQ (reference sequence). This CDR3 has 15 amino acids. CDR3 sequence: CASSSDAGAPETQYF. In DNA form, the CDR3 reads TGTGCCAGCAGCTCGGACGCGGGGGCTCCAGAGACCCAGTACTTC. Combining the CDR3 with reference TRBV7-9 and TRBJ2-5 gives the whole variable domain DTGVSQNPRHKITKRGQNVTFRCDPISEHNRLYWYRQTLGQGPEFLTYFQNEAQLEKSRLLSDRFSAERPKGSFSTLEIQRTEQGDSAMYLCASSSDAGAPETQYFGPGTRLLVL.

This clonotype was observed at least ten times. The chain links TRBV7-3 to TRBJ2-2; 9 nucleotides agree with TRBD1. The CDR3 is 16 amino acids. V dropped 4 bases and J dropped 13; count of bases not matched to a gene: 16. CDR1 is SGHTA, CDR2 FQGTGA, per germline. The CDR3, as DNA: TGTGCCAGCAGCTCCATGGGGACAGGGTCCTCCCCGGGGCTGTTTTTT. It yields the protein CASSSMGTGSSPGLFF.

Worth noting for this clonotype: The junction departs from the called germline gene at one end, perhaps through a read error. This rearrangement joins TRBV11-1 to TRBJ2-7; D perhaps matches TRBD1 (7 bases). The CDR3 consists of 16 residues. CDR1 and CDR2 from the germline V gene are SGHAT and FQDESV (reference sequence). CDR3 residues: CTSSSVEGQNPREQYF. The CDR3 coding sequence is TGTACCAGCAGTTCCGTGGAGGGACAGAACCCTAGGGAGCAGTACTTC.

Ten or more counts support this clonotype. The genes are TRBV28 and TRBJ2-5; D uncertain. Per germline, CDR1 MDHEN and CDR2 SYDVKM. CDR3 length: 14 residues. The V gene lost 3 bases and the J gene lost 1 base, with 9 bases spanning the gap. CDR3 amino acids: CASSLTQTQETQYF. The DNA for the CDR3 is TGTGCCAGCAGTTTGACACAGACCCAAGAGACCCAGTACTTC. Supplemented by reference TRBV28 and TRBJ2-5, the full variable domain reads DVKVTQSSRYLVKRTGEKVFLECVQDMDHENMFWYRQDPGLGLRLIYFSYDVKMKEKGDIPEGYSVSREKKERFSLILESASTNQTSMYLCASSLTQTQETQYFGPGTRLLVL.

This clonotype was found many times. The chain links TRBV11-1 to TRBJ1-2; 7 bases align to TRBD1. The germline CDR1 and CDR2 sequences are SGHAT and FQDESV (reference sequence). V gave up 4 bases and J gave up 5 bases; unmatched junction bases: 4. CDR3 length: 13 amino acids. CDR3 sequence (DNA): TGTGCCAGCAGCTCCGACAGGGATTATGGCTACACCTTC. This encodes CASSSDRDYGYTF.

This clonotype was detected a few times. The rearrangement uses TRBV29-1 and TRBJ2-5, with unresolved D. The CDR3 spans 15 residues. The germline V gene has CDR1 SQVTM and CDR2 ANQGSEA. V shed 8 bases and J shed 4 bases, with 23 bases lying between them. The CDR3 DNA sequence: TGCAGCTCGTCTGCCCCAGGAAGCCTGGCAGAGACCCAGTACTTC. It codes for CSSSAPGSLAETQYF.

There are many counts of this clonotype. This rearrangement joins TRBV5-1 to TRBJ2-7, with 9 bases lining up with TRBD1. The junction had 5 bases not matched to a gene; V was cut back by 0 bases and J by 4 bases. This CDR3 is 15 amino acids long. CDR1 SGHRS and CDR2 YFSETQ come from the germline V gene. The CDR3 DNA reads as TGCGCCAGCAGCTTGGACGGGACAGGGAAGTACGAGCAGTACTTC. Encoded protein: CASSLDGTGKYEQYF.

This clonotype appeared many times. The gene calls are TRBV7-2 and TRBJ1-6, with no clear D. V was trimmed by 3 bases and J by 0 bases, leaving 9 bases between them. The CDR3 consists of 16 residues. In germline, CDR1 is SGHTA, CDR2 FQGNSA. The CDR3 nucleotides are TGTGCCAGCAGCTTTGACCGGGCCTCCTATAATTCACCCCTCCACTTT. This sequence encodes CASSFDRASYNSPLHF.

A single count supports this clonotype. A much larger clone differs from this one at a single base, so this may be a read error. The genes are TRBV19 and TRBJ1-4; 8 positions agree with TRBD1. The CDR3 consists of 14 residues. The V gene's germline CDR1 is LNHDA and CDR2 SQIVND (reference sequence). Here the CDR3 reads CVSQNTGGSEKLFF. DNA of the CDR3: TGTGTCAGCCAGAACACAGGGGGAAGTGAAAAACTGTTTTTT.

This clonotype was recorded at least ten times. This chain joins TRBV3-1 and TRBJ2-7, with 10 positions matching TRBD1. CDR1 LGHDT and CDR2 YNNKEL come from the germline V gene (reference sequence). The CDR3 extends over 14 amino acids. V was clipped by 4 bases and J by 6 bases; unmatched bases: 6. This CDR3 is CASSPGTGAGEQYF. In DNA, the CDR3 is TGTGCCAGCAGCCCCGGGACAGGGGCTGGCGAGCAGTACTTC.

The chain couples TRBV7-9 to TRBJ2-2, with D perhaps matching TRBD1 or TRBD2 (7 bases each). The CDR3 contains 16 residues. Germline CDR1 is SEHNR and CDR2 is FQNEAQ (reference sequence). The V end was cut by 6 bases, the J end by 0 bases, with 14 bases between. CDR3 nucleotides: TGTGCCAGCAGAGCAGGGGGGGAGCCGAACACCGGGGAGCTGTTTTTT. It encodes CASRAGGEPNTGELFF.

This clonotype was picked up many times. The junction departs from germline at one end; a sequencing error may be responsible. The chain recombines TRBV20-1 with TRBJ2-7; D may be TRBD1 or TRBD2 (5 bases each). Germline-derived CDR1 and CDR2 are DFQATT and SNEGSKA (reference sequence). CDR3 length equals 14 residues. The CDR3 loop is CSARGAPDIYEQYF. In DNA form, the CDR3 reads TGCAGTGCAAGAGGGGCGCCGGACATCTACGAGCAGTACTTC.

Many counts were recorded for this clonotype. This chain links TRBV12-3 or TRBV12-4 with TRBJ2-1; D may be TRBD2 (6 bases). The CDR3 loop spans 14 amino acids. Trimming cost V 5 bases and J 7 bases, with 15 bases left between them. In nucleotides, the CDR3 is TGTGCCAGCAGTACCCGACTAGTAGGGAATGAGCAGTTCTTC. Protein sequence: CASSTRLVGNEQFF.

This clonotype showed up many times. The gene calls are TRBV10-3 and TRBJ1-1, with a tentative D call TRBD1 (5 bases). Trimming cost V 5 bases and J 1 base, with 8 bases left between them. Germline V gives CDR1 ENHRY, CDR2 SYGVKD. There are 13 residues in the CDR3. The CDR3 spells CAISPTGNTEAFF. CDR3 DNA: TGTGCCATCAGTCCTACAGGGAACACTGAAGCTTTCTTT.

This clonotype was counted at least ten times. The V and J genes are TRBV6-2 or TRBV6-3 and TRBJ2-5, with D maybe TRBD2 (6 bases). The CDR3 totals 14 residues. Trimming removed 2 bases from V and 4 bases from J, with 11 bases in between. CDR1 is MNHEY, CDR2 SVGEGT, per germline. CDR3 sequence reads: CASSYGGLPETQYF. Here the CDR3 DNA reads TGTGCCAGCAGTTACGGGGGACTTCCAGAGACCCAGTACTTC.

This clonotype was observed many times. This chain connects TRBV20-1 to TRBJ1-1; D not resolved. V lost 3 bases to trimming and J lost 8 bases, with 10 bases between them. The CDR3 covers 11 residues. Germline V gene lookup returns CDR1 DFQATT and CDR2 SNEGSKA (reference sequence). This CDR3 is CSASLGVEAFF. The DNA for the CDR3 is TGCAGTGCTAGTCTAGGCGTCGAAGCTTTCTTT.

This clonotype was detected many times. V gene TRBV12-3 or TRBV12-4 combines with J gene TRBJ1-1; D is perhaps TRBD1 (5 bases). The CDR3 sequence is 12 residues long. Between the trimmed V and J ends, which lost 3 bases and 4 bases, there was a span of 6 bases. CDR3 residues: CASSFGGTEAFF. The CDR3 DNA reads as TGTGCCAGCAGTTTCGGGGGCACTGAAGCTTTCTTT.

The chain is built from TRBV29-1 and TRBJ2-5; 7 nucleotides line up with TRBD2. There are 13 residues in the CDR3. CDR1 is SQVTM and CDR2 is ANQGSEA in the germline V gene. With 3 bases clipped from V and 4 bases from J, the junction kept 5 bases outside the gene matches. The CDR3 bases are TGCAGCGTTGAGGCGGGAGCGGCAGAGACCCAGTACTTC. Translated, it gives CSVEAGAAETQYF.

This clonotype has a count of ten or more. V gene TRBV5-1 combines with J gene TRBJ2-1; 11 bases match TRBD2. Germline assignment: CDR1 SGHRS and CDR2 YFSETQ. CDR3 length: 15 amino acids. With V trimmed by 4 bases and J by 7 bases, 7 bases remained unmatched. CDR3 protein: CASSRTSGRSNEQFF. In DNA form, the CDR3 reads TGCGCCAGCAGCCGTACTAGCGGGAGAAGTAATGAGCAGTTCTTC.

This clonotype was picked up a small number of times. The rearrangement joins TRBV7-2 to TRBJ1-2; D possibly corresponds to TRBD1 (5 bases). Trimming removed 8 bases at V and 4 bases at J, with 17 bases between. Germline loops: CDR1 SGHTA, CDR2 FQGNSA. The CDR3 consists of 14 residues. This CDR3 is CASSRGEGVYGYTF. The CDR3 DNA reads TGTGCCAGCTCGCGGGGCGAAGGCGTCTATGGCTACACCTTC.

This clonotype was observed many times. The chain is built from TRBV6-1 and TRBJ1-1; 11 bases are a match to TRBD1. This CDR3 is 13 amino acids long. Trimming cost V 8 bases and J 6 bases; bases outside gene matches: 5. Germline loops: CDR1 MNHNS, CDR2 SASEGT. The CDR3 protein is CASLGQGAAEAFF. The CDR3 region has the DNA TGTGCCAGCTTAGGACAGGGGGCTGCTGAAGCTTTCTTT.

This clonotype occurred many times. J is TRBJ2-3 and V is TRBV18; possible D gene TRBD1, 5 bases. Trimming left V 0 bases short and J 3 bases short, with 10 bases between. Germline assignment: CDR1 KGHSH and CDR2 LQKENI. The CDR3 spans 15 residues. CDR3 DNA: TGTGCCAGCTCACCACCGGCAGGGATTACAGATACGCAGTATTTT. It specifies CASSPPAGITDTQYF. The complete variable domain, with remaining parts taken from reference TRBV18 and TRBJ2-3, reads NAGVMQNPRHLVRRRGQEARLRCSPMKGHSHVYWYRQLPEEGLKFMVYLQKENIIDESGMPKERFSAEFPKEGPSILRIQQVVRGDSAAYFCASSPPAGITDTQYFGPGTRLTVL.

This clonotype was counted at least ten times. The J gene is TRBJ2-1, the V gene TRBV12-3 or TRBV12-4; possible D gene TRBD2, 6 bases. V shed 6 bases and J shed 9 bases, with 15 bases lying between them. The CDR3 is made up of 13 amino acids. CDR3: CASSLGEAGEQFF. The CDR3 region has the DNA TGTGCCAGCAGCCTTGGGGAGGCCGGTGAGCAGTTCTTC.